This T cell receptor (beta chain) was sequenced in a study of regulatory T cells in long-lasting Graves disease. General observations from the study: Persistent Graves' patients showed reduced TCR diversity versus newly diagnosed patients.

Trimming left V 0 bases short and J 3 bases short, with 12 bases between. The CDR3 length is 16 residues. CDR1 LNHNV and CDR2 YYDKDF come from the germline V gene (reference sequence). The time point is: persistent/refractory GD, antithyroid drugs over 5 years with positive TRAb. Preparation of the TCR library used RNA extracted from PBMCs. With iRepertoire HTBI primers and Arm-PCR of CDR3 regions, TCR beta libraries were built. TCRdb itself ran the multiplex PCR reads through MiXCR, one entry per CDR3 protein. The sample includes about 660,000 distinct CDR3 sequences, roughly 30% of them seen just once. Comments on this clonotype: Its antigen is unidentified.

The receptor was derived from a female donor with Graves disease. The chain uses TRBV15 and TRBJ1-3; possible D gene TRBD1, 5 bases. The specimen comprised peripheral blood mononuclear cells (PBMCs), sampled when the disease was refractory, from a patient treated with antithyroid drugs. The CDR3 DNA follows: TGTGCCACCAGCAGAGATGGTGCAGGGTATGGAAACACCATATATTTT. As protein: CATSRDGAGYGNTIYF.